This TCR beta chain was found in a study of T cells in Graves' hyperthyroidism and ophthalmopathy. Patients were aged 18 to 65, had disease duration under 2 months, and had newly diagnosed hyperthyroidism. Researchers barred patients who had uncontrolled infection, other autoimmune disease, pregnancy or lactation. Diagnostic assessment was based on clinical symptoms, serum thyroxine and TRAb, thyroid ultrasound and orbital computed tomography. This clonotype was seen many times. Its antigen remains unidentified. Trimming took off 5 bases at V and 16 bases at J, with 21 bases between the two ends. The CDR3 has 13 residues. Germline assignment: CDR1 MNHEY and CDR2 SVGEGT. Using RNA transcripts as the source, TCR beta CDR3 regions were amplified. The primer set for the first-round RT-PCR of the TCR CDR3 was HTBI. TCRdb re-analysed the multiplex PCR reads in MiXCR, keeping a single row per CDR3 protein. The sample gives more than 350,000 distinct CDR3 sequences, 15% of which show up once; 30% to 35% is in the top ten.

Points from the study as a whole: Blood shared most expanded thyroid clonotypes above 0.001.

The clonotype originates from a woman aged 30 to 39 with Graves' hyperthyroidism. The sequenced sample was blood. This rearrangement joins TRBV6-2 or TRBV6-3 to TRBJ2-1; D possibly matches TRBD1 or TRBD2 (5 bases each). This chain's CDR3 is CASSMELQGRGFF. In DNA, the CDR3 is TGTGCCAGCAGTATGGAACTCCAGGGACGTGGTTTCTTC.